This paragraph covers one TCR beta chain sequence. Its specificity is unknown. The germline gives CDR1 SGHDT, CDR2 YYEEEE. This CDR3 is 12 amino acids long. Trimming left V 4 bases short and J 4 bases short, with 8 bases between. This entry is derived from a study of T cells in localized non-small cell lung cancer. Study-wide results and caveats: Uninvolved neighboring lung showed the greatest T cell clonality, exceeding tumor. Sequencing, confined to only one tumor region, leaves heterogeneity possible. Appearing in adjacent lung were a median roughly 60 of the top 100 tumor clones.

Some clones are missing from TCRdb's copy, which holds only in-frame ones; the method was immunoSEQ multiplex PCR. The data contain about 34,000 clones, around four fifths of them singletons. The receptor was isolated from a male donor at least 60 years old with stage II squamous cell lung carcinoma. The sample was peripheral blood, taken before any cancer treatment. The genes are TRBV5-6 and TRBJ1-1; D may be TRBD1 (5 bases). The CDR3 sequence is CASSPDSTEAFF. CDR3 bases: TGTGCCAGCAGCCCTGACAGCACTGAAGCTTTCTTT.